The 4 T cell receptor beta chains listed next were all sequenced from one sample in a study of CD4 T cells in relation to SARS-CoV-2 and coronaviruses. Before the COVID-19 pandemic, during about 2010-2018, CD4+ T cells were taken from unexposed donors. Measured with immunoSEQ multiplex PCR; TCRdb has only the in-frame clones, and not every one. Of some 68,000 clones in the sample, approximately 95% were seen once. The sequenced material came from naive CD4+ T cells from PBMCs. Described subset: naive CD4+ T cells isolated by negative enrichment. These receptors all stem from a human donor in good health.

The chain combines TRBV27 with TRBJ2-7; D gene ambiguous. Germline CDR1 reads MNHEY; CDR2 reads SMNVEV (reference sequence). Trimming removed 5 bases at V and 4 bases at J, with 12 bases between. This CDR3 has 13 residues. For the CDR3, the DNA is TGTGCCAGCAGTGCCACCTTCAGGTACGAGCAGTACTTC. It encodes CASSATFRYEQYF.

The chain joins TRBV6-1 to TRBJ1-6, with TRBD1 as a possible D gene (5 bases). CDR3 length: 17 amino acids. CDR1 and CDR2 from the germline V gene are MNHNS and SASEGT. The germline V and J ends were trimmed by 0 bases and 0 bases, with 9 bases remaining between them. CDR3 DNA: TGTGCCAGCAGTGAAGCCTGGGGCGACTCCTATAATTCACCCCTCCACTTT. Translating gives CASSEAWGDSYNSPLHF.

V and J are TRBV6-1 and TRBJ1-4; D is possibly TRBD1 (5 bases). This CDR3 has 15 residues. CDR1 MNHNS and CDR2 SASEGT come from the germline V gene. V was clipped by 2 bases and J by 10 bases, with 17 bases between them. In DNA form, the CDR3 reads TGTGCCAGCAGTGAACAGGGCCAACGGGTGTCAAAACTGTTTTTT. It specifies CASSEQGQRVSKLFF.

The chain uses TRBV11-2 and TRBJ2-1; 7 bases map to TRBD1. Unmatched junction bases numbered 7, after V lost 10 bases and J lost 4 bases. CDR1 and CDR2 from the germline V gene are SGHAT and FQNNGV. This CDR3 has 13 amino acids. The CDR3 region is CATSTGIYNEQFF. CDR3 nucleotides: TGTGCCACTTCGACAGGGATATACAATGAGCAGTTCTTC.